Below, 31 T cell receptor beta chains from the same sample are listed, as sequenced in a study of technical replicates of blood from a few donors. The repertoire was sequenced with immunoSEQ multiplex PCR; TCRdb's copy has only in-frame clones and lacks some. Of around 30,000 clones in the sample, approximately 94% are singletons; the top ten hold under 4.5%. The sequenced material came from PBMCs. The receptor source for this set is a human donor in good health. Some clones in this sample may be carry-over from other donors' samples.

The V gene is TRBV4-1, the J gene TRBJ1-2, with TRBD1 identical over 9 bases. There are 16 residues in the CDR3. With V trimmed by 1 base and J by 7 bases, 10 bases remained unmatched. CDR1 is MGHRA and CDR2 is YSYEKL in the germline V gene. In DNA form, the CDR3 reads TGCGCCAGCAGCCAAGTTCCCTACAGGGGGCCGGGTGGCTACACCTTC. Its protein product is CASSQVPYRGPGGYTF.

The V and J genes are TRBV5-1 and TRBJ1-6; D remains ambiguous. Germline V gene sequence: CDR1 SGHRS, CDR2 YFSETQ. The V end was cut by 4 bases, the J end by 8 bases, with 19 bases between. The CDR3 is 16 amino acids. Here the CDR3 reads CASSPGWASRHSPLHF. For the CDR3, the DNA is TGCGCCAGCAGCCCGGGATGGGCGTCCAGGCATTCACCCCTCCACTTT.

This chain joins TRBV12-2 and TRBJ2-3; the D call TRBD2 from the table was never checked on the DNA. TRBV12-2 is shown as a pseudogene. The CDR3 runs 14 residues. The CDR3 sequence: CASRTGLPVDTQYF. The CDR3 DNA reads as TGTGCAAGTCGAACTGGACTCCCGGTGGATACGCAGTATTTT.

The chain employs TRBV19 and TRBJ1-1, with D possibly TRBD1 on 5 matching bases. The length of the CDR3 is 13 residues. Germline assignment: CDR1 LNHDA and CDR2 SQIVND (reference sequence). The V gene lost 7 bases and the J gene lost 12 bases, with 21 bases spanning the gap. The CDR3 nucleotides read TGTGCCAGTATAGGGGATTTGGGGCATCGTTCTTTCTTT. Translation gives CASIGDLGHRSFF.

This clone was found once. The chain carries TRBV21-1 and TRBJ1-2; whether TRBD1, the table's D call, matches the DNA was not checked. TRBV21-1 is described as a pseudogene. CDR3 length equals 15 residues. CDR3 DNA sequence: TGTGCCAGCAGCAAGGGACAGGGCCCTAACTATGGCTACACCTTC. The encoded protein is CASSKGQGPNYGYTF.

The CDR3 region has the DNA TGTGCCAGCTCACCATCGACAGCCAGCTTGTCGGGGGCCAACGTCCTGACTTTC. Its protein is CASSPSTASLSGANVLTF. The rearrangement uses TRBV18 and TRBJ2-6; D is perhaps TRBD1 (5 bases). The germline V and J ends were trimmed by 2 bases and 4 bases, with 18 bases remaining between them. This CDR3 has 18 amino acids. The germline gives CDR1 KGHSH, CDR2 LQKENI. Complete variable domain (other parts from reference TRBV18 and TRBJ2-6): NAGVMQNPRHLVRRRGQEARLRCSPMKGHSHVYWYRQLPEEGLKFMVYLQKENIIDESGMPKERFSAEFPKEGPSILRIQQVVRGDSAAYFCASSPSTASLSGANVLTFGAGSRLTVL.

This clone was observed a single time. The chain is built from TRBV10-3 and TRBJ2-7; maybe TRBD2 (6 bases). Germline CDR1 is ENHRY and CDR2 is SYGVKD. Trimming cost V 0 bases and J 0 bases, with 9 bases left between them. This CDR3 spans 15 amino acids. As DNA, the CDR3 is TGTGCCATCAGTGAGTCTGGGGGGAGCTCCTACGAGCAGTACTTC. It specifies CAISESGGSSYEQYF.

The chain employs TRBV30 and TRBJ2-2, with 7 bases lining up with TRBD1. The trim removed 3 bases at V and 0 bases at J, leaving 4 bases unmatched. Germline V CDR1 and CDR2: GTSNPN, SVGIG (reference sequence). The CDR3 is 15 amino acids. Here the CDR3 reads CAWSDGTANTGELFF. In DNA form, the CDR3 reads TGTGCCTGGAGCGATGGGACAGCGAACACCGGGGAGCTGTTTTTT.

The chain recombines TRBV7-9 with TRBJ2-1, with a possible D match to TRBD1 (6 bases). The CDR3 runs 19 residues. CDR1 is SEHNR and CDR2 is FQNEAQ in the germline V gene (reference sequence). The V gene lost 4 bases and the J gene lost 0 bases, with 22 bases spanning the gap. CDR3 sequence reads: CASSSRVTSTGSSYNEQFF. CDR3 nucleotide sequence: TGTGCCAGCAGCTCCAGGGTTACTTCAACAGGGAGCTCCTACAATGAGCAGTTCTTC.

The gene calls are TRBV6-6 and TRBJ2-7, with 8 bases identical to TRBD2. CDR3 size: 12 residues. The germline CDR1 and CDR2 sequences are MNHNY and SVGAGI (reference sequence). V lost 7 bases and J lost 3; bases outside the gene matches: 2. Written as DNA, the CDR3 is TGTGCCAGCACCCGGGGGGGCTACGAGCAGTACTTC. Protein sequence: CASTRGGYEQYF.

V and J are TRBV6-5 and TRBJ1-2; D gene ambiguous. This CDR3 has 12 amino acids. In germline, CDR1 is MNHEY, CDR2 SVGAGI. V was cut by 7 bases and J by 1 base, with 7 bases left in between. The CDR3 DNA reads TGTGCCAGCAAAGACTTTAACTATGGCTACACCTTC. This codes for CASKDFNYGYTF.

The chain uses TRBV6-5 and TRBJ1-2; perhaps TRBD1 as D (6 bases). The germline V and J ends were trimmed by 7 bases and 4 bases, with 16 bases remaining between them. This CDR3 is 14 amino acids long. In germline, CDR1 is MNHEY, CDR2 SVGAGI. In DNA, the CDR3 is TGTGCCAGCACCACTACTACAGGGCTCTATGGCTACACCTTC. Translating gives CASTTTTGLYGYTF.

This clone has only one observation. The CDR3 loop reads CASSLRLAGESAELFF. Here the CDR3 DNA reads TGTGCCAGCAGCTTACGTCTAGCGGGGGAGTCCGCCGAGCTGTTTTTT. The chain recombines TRBV7-9 with TRBJ2-2, with 10 bases matching TRBD2. The CDR3 is made up of 16 amino acids. The germline CDR1 and CDR2 sequences are SEHNR and FQNEAQ (reference sequence). Trimming cost V 2 bases and J 11 bases; bases outside gene matches: 11.

V usage is TRBV29-1 and J usage is TRBJ2-7, with 10 positions matching TRBD2. Trimming at V came to 6 bases and at J to 6 bases, leaving 11 bases not matched to a gene. Looked up from germline, CDR1 is SQVTM and CDR2 is ANQGSEA. CDR3 length: 14 residues. The CDR3 loop reads CSVALTSGVAEQYF. The CDR3 DNA is TGCAGCGTCGCTCTTACTAGCGGGGTGGCCGAGCAGTACTTC.

V gene TRBV7-9 combines with J gene TRBJ1-1, with a possible D match to TRBD1 (6 bases). The germline CDR1 and CDR2 sequences are SEHNR and FQNEAQ (reference sequence). V was shortened by 1 base and J by 4 bases, with 22 bases between the two germline ends. This CDR3 comprises 18 residues. CDR3 in amino acids: CASSLGPGHHKGSTEAFF. CDR3 DNA sequence: TGTGCCAGCAGCTTAGGTCCGGGACACCACAAAGGGAGCACTGAAGCTTTCTTT.

V is TRBV4-2 and J is TRBJ1-2, with D perhaps TRBD1 (6 bases). CDR1 and CDR2 (germline): LGHNA, YNFKEQ. The CDR3 consists of 17 residues. Trimming removed 3 bases at V and 3 bases at J, with 20 bases between. CDR3 in amino acids: CASSHTWTDGQDYGYTF. CDR3 coding DNA: TGTGCCAGCAGCCATACCTGGACAGACGGGCAAGACTATGGCTACACCTTC.

The V and J genes are TRBV4-2 and TRBJ2-3; D perhaps matches TRBD1 (6 bases). V was shortened by 1 base and J by 4 bases, with 18 bases between the two germline ends. CDR3 size: 17 residues. The germline V gene encodes CDR1 LGHNA and CDR2 YNFKEQ. CDR3 in DNA: TGTGCCAGCAGCCAAGGGCTCAGGGGCCCGGGGCCAGATACGCAGTATTTT. Amino acid sequence: CASSQGLRGPGPDTQYF.

The rearrangement links TRBV10-1 to TRBJ1-3; D might be TRBD1 (5 bases). Germline CDR1 WNHNN, CDR2 SYGVQD (reference sequence). The V gene lost 2 bases and the J gene lost 0 bases, with 23 bases spanning the gap. The CDR3 totals 20 residues. The CDR3 loop is CASSEPASLSTACSGNTIYF. CDR3 coding DNA: TGCGCCAGCAGTGAGCCTGCTTCCCTTTCGACAGCCTGCTCTGGAAACACCATATATTTT.

The chain carries TRBV27 and TRBJ2-7, with TRBD2 identical over 7 bases. Germline CDR1 reads MNHEY; CDR2 reads SMNVEV (reference sequence). CDR3 size: 15 residues. Germline trimming cut 7 bases from V and 7 bases from J; bases unmatched to any gene: 16. CDR3 sequence: CASKGVGLAAGEQYF. CDR3 nucleotides: TGTGCCAGCAAAGGGGTCGGGCTAGCGGCGGGTGAGCAGTACTTC.

This chain joins TRBV4-1 and TRBJ1-5, with D possibly being TRBD1 (6 bases). The CDR3 spans 14 residues. CDR1 is MGHRA, CDR2 YSYEKL, per germline. With 3 bases removed from V and 9 bases from J, the gap between germline ends came to 15 bases. The CDR3 DNA follows: TGCGCCAGCAGCCACGGAACAGGGTCATGGCCCCAGCATTTT. It specifies CASSHGTGSWPQHF.

J is TRBJ2-2 and V is TRBV7-2; 7 bases fit TRBD2. The CDR3 has 16 amino acids. Germline V lookup: CDR1 SGHTA, CDR2 FQGNSA. J gave up 8 bases and V 4 bases, and 13 bases lay outside the gene matches. CDR3 in amino acids: CASSSQPGLPRGELFF. The CDR3 DNA is TGTGCCAGCAGCTCACAACCGGGACTACCGAGAGGGGAGCTGTTTTTT.

The CDR3 region is CAWRRGGITEAFF. DNA for the CDR3: TGTGCCTGGAGGAGGGGCGGGATCACTGAAGCTTTCTTT. This chain links TRBV30 with TRBJ1-1, with a tentative D call TRBD1 (5 bases). V lost 3 bases and J lost 4, with 12 bases in between. This CDR3 region has 13 residues. CDR1 and CDR2 (germline): GTSNPN, SVGIG (reference sequence).

The chain couples TRBV29-1 to TRBJ1-1, with D possibly matching TRBD1 (6 bases). Germline V gene lookup returns CDR1 SQVTM and CDR2 ANQGSEA. The CDR3 has 16 residues. With 2 bases removed from V and 5 bases from J, the gap between germline ends came to 21 bases. Written as DNA, the CDR3 is TGCAGCGTTGAACAAAGACGAGGGGGTTGGGGGACTGAAGCTTTCTTT. Its translation is CSVEQRRGGWGTEAFF.

This CDR3 is CASSRGLGPYEQYF. The CDR3 bases are TGTGCCAGCAGCCGGGGACTAGGCCCCTACGAGCAGTACTTC. This chain joins TRBV4-2 and TRBJ2-7, with 8 nucleotides matching TRBD2. Germline V CDR1 and CDR2: LGHNA, YNFKEQ. V was pared by 4 bases and J by 2 bases, with 4 bases of the junction left unmatched. This CDR3 contains 14 residues.

The chain has TRBV6-4 and TRBJ2-5; 8 bases line up with TRBD2. This CDR3 comprises 13 residues. The germline CDR1 and CDR2 sequences are MRHNA and SNTAGT. Germline trimming cut 8 bases from V and 5 bases from J; bases unmatched to any gene: 7. CDR3 nucleotide sequence: TGTGCCAGCCCCCGGCCGGGGGGGGAGACCCAGTACTTC. Its protein product is CASPRPGGETQYF.

This sequence joins TRBV5-6 and TRBJ2-3; 9 bases align to TRBD2. Germline CDR1 is SGHDT and CDR2 is YYEEEE. Germline trimming cut 2 bases from V and 6 bases from J; bases unmatched to any gene: 4. The CDR3 sequence is 14 residues long. The CDR3 protein is CASSLAGGVDTQYF. CDR3 nucleotide sequence: TGTGCCAGCAGCTTAGCGGGAGGTGTTGATACGCAGTATTTT.

This clone showed up just once. The V gene is TRBV6-5, the J gene TRBJ1-1, with TRBD1 matching 8 bases. The trim removed 5 bases at V and 3 bases at J, leaving 5 bases unmatched. The CDR3 is made up of 14 amino acids. Germline CDR1 is MNHEY and CDR2 is SVGAGI. The CDR3 nucleotides read TGTGCCAGCAGTAACAGACAGGGGTACACTGAAGCTTTCTTT. Its protein product is CASSNRQGYTEAFF.

The chain joins TRBV15 to TRBJ1-5; 7 bases match TRBD1. Germline V lookup: CDR1 LNHNV, CDR2 YYDKDF (reference sequence). The CDR3 consists of 15 residues. Trimming cost V 3 bases and J 9 bases; bases outside gene matches: 11. CDR3 sequence: CATSSIQGESRPQHF. The CDR3 DNA is TGTGCCACCAGCAGCATCCAGGGGGAGAGCAGGCCCCAGCATTTT.

The chain couples TRBV2 to TRBJ2-7; tentative D call: TRBD2 (5 bases). CDR1 and CDR2 (germline): SNHLY, FYNNEI. V gave up 6 bases and J gave up 5 bases, with 8 bases separating them. The CDR3 length is 11 residues. CDR3 region: CASRGSNEQYF. The DNA for the CDR3 is TGTGCCAGCAGGGGGAGCAACGAGCAGTACTTC.

The gene calls are TRBV7-8 and TRBJ1-2; 7 bases are a match to TRBD1. The trim removed 5 bases at V and 0 bases at J, leaving 6 bases unmatched. This CDR3 region has 15 residues. Germline CDR1 reads SGHVS; CDR2 reads FQNEAQ. CDR3 region: CASSPRQGANYGYTF. CDR3 DNA: TGTGCCAGCAGCCCCCGACAGGGAGCTAACTATGGCTACACCTTC.

The V and J genes are TRBV30 and TRBJ1-5; 8 nucleotides agree with TRBD1. Per germline, CDR1 GTSNPN and CDR2 SVGIG (reference sequence). J was trimmed by 3 bases and V by 0 bases; bases with no gene match: 4. The CDR3 extends over 15 amino acids. The chain's CDR3 is CAWSVPDRVNQPQHF. As DNA, the CDR3 is TGTGCCTGGAGTGTACCGGACAGGGTCAATCAGCCCCAGCATTTT.